This is a list of T cell receptor beta chains from one sample in a study of T cell repertoires in cytomegalovirus infection. TCRdb used MiXCR to reprocess the reads, holding one entry per CDR3 protein. Here the sample spans around 81,000 distinct CDR3 sequences, about 40% being singletons. No antigen has been assigned to these receptors. The sequenced sample was CD8+ T cells from cultured PBMCs, obtained from culture after CMV antigen stimulation. The source is a human donor in good health (CMV status not recorded). Some clones in this sample may be carry-over from other donors' samples. CDR3s include the opening cysteine and the closing phenylalanine or tryptophan. A D gene is named only where the DNA matches it firmly.

V: TRBV11-2; D: -; J: TRBJ2-7; CDR3: CASSLWAMGRRDSYEQYF
V: TRBV2; D: -; J: TRBJ2-5; CDR3: CASSEGPPGQETQYF
V: TRBV28; D: -; J: TRBJ2-5; CDR3: CASRLNQETQYF
V: TRBV6-6; D: -; J: TRBJ1-2; CDR3: CASSYSPPYGYTF
V: TRBV20-1; D: TRBD1; J: TRBJ2-7; CDR3: CSARPDRDSYEQYF
V: TRBV7-2; D: -; J: TRBJ2-7; CDR3: CASSPGSGAYHEQYF
V: TRBV4-1; D: -; J: TRBJ1-6; CDR3: CASSQDRRWGDNSPLHF
V: TRBV4-1; D: -; J: TRBJ1-3; CDR3: CASSQDRESGNTIYF
V: TRBV5-1; D: -; J: TRBJ2-1; CDR3: CASSRSNYNEQFF
V: TRBV7-9; D: TRBD1; J: TRBJ2-7; CDR3: CASSHQLQGTGGPEQYF
V: TRBV28; D: -; J: TRBJ1-5; CDR3: CASSFDTSNQPQHF
V: TRBV20-1; D: TRBD2; J: TRBJ2-5; CDR3: CSARGTSGGLETQYF
V: TRBV6-5; D: -; J: TRBJ2-4; CDR3: CASSPDQNIQYF
V: TRBV4-1; D: TRBD1; J: TRBJ2-1; CDR3: CASSPQRTGGNEQFF
V: TRBV27; D: -; J: TRBJ2-2; CDR3: CASSRGLNTGELFF
V: TRBV12-3/TRBV12-4; D: -; J: TRBJ2-3; CDR3: CASSLSSDPHDTQYF
V: TRBV6-4; D: -; J: TRBJ2-1; CDR3: CASSEGSQPYNEQFF
V: TRBV12-3/TRBV12-4; D: -; J: TRBJ2-1; CDR3: CASSLWDGASYNEQFF
V: TRBV5-6; D: TRBD1; J: TRBJ1-1; CDR3: CASSPIRDRGVNTEAFF
V: TRBV7-2; D: TRBD1; J: TRBJ2-7; CDR3: CASSWDRGPYEQYF
V: TRBV7-2; D: TRBD1; J: TRBJ2-2; CDR3: CASSTGQVDQNTGELFF
V: TRBV12-3/TRBV12-4; D: TRBD1; J: TRBJ2-1; CDR3: CASSLGQGRNEQFF
V: TRBV2; D: TRBD1; J: TRBJ1-4; CDR3: CASSWDRGDGKANEKLFF
V: TRBV2; D: -; J: TRBJ2-3; CDR3: CASSESPGNVDTQYF
V: TRBV7-9; D: -; J: TRBJ2-1; CDR3: CASSSTGTRASEQFF
V: TRBV7-9; D: TRBD1; J: TRBJ2-5; CDR3: CASSPQDREVETQYF
V: TRBV4-2; D: -; J: TRBJ2-1; CDR3: CASMVVGLDEQFF
V: TRBV4-1; D: -; J: TRBJ1-6; CDR3: CASSQEGQDNSPLHF
V: TRBV6-1; D: -; J: TRBJ1-4; CDR3: CASSAGGLTNEKLFF
V: TRBV7-8; D: TRBD1; J: TRBJ1-5; CDR3: CASTVGQGAYQPQHF
V: TRBV27; D: TRBD1; J: TRBJ1-6; CDR3: CASSLSTGTGVSPLHF
V: TRBV24-1; D: -; J: TRBJ2-2; CDR3: CATSEERNTGELFF
V: TRBV20-1; D: -; J: TRBJ1-1; CDR3: CSARDPGNTEAFF
V: TRBV12-5; D: -; J: TRBJ2-7; CDR3: CASGLVASYEQYF
V: TRBV15; D: -; J: TRBJ1-1; CDR3: CATSRPEWELETEAFF